Below, 21 T cell receptor beta chains from the same sample are listed, as sequenced in a study of T-cell reconstitution after alpha-beta-depleted transplantation in children. Library preparation (for TCRbeta) was performed with unique molecular identifiers. MiXCR, applied by TCRdb to the PCR reads, yields one record per CDR3 protein. The repertoire includes some 550,000 distinct CDR3 sequences, about 21% of them detected once, and roughly an eighth sits in the top ten. Source: PBMCs, mostly from graft donor cells, taken 360 days after TCRalphabeta/CD19-depleted stem cell transplant. These receptors originate from a boy under two years old who had a stem cell transplant for acute myeloid leukemia, so the T cells may come from the graft donor.

On this clonotype itself: This may stem from a read error, because a much larger clone lies one nucleotide away. The chain has TRBV20-1 and TRBJ2-3; TRBD1 might be the D (5 bases). There are 13 residues in the CDR3. In germline, CDR1 is DFQATT, CDR2 SNEGSKA (reference sequence). The V end lost 0 bases, the J end lost 4 bases, and 8 bases lay between the germline ends. DNA for the CDR3: TGCAGTGCTAGAGATTGGGGCGCAGATACGCAGTATTTT. Protein: CSARDWGADTQYF.

The rearrangement links TRBV12-3 or TRBV12-4 to TRBJ2-1; D might be TRBD2 (5 bases). CDR3 length: 14 residues. Deletions cut 4 bases from V and 4 bases from J, with 11 bases between. CDR3 in DNA: TGTGCCAGCAGTTCCGGGGAATCATACAATGAGCAGTTCTTC. Residues: CASSSGESYNEQFF.

The V call is TRBV27, the J call TRBJ2-1; 9 positions agree with TRBD2. V gave up 7 bases and J gave up 5 bases; unmatched junction bases: 3. CDR1 is MNHEY and CDR2 is SMNVEV in the germline V gene (reference sequence). The length of the CDR3 is 13 residues. CDR3 DNA: TGTGCCAGCATAGGCGGGGGGGACAATGAGCAGTTCTTC. This gives the protein CASIGGGDNEQFF.

This clonotype occurred many times. The chain carries TRBV7-7 and TRBJ2-5, with D perhaps TRBD1 (6 bases). The germline V and J ends were trimmed by 1 base and 5 bases, with 14 bases remaining between them. This CDR3 is 15 amino acids long. CDR1 and CDR2 from the germline V gene are SSHAT and FNYEAQ (reference sequence). Here the CDR3 reads CASSLERGTAETQYF. For the CDR3, the DNA is TGTGCCAGCAGCTTAGAGAGGGGGACGGCGGAGACCCAGTACTTC.

This rearrangement joins TRBV28 to TRBJ2-3, with 7 bases identical to TRBD1. Trimming took 6 bases from V and 1 from J; bases not matched to a gene: 7. The CDR3 extends over 15 amino acids. The V gene's germline CDR1 is MDHEN and CDR2 SYDVKM. CDR3 DNA sequence: TGTGCCAGCAGATGGACAGGCTTGGGCACAGATACGCAGTATTTT. Its protein product is CASRWTGLGTDTQYF. Complete variable domain (other parts from reference TRBV28 and TRBJ2-3): DVKVTQSSRYLVKRTGEKVFLECVQDMDHENMFWYRQDPGLGLRLIYFSYDVKMKEKGDIPEGYSVSREKKERFSLILESASTNQTSMYLCASRWTGLGTDTQYFGPGTRLTVL.

There are a few counts of this clonotype. The J gene is TRBJ2-1, the V gene TRBV7-6, with D perhaps matching TRBD2 (6 bases). CDR1 SGHVS and CDR2 FNYEAQ come from the germline V gene. Trimming pared 7 bases from V and 0 bases from J, leaving 16 bases between. This CDR3 spans 16 amino acids. CDR3 loop: CASKLTMGGSYNEQFF. The DNA for the CDR3 is TGTGCCAGCAAACTTACTATGGGGGGCTCCTACAATGAGCAGTTCTTC.

This clonotype was found many times. Written as DNA, the CDR3 is TGTGCCAGCACCCTGACTCGGGTTAGCACAGATACGCAGTATTTT. Translating gives CASTLTRVSTDTQYF. The rearrangement joins TRBV12-3 or TRBV12-4 to TRBJ2-3; D not certain. The V end was cut by 7 bases, the J end by 0 bases, with 14 bases between. This CDR3 region has 15 residues.

This clonotype was detected only a few times. The V gene is TRBV7-8, the J gene TRBJ2-1, with D possibly matching TRBD1 (6 bases). V was trimmed by 2 bases and J by 2 bases, leaving 13 bases between them. CDR1 is SGHVS, CDR2 FQNEAQ, per germline. CDR3 length: 16 amino acids. The CDR3 DNA is TGTGCCAGCAGCTTAAGTGTCAGGGGAGCCTACAATGAGCAGTTCTTC. It specifies CASSLSVRGAYNEQFF.

V gene TRBV25-1 combines with J gene TRBJ2-1; D gene ambiguous. This CDR3 has 13 residues. Germline V gene data show CDR1 as MGHDK and CDR2 as SYGVNS. Trimming took off 2 bases at V and 8 bases at J, with 10 bases between the two ends. DNA of the CDR3: TGTGCCAGCAGTGAAGGGGTAAGGGATGAGCAGTTCTTC. Translated, it gives CASSEGVRDEQFF.

The chain carries TRBV12-3 or TRBV12-4 and TRBJ1-1; the D is unclear. CDR3 length: 14 amino acids. V shed 6 bases and J shed 2 bases, with 13 bases lying between them. The CDR3 DNA reads as TGTGCCAGCAGGGAAGTCACTAGAAACACTGAAGCTTTCTTT. Translated, it gives CASREVTRNTEAFF.

The chain carries TRBV5-1 and TRBJ2-5, with a tentative D call TRBD2 (6 bases). Per the germline V gene, CDR1 is SGHRS and CDR2 is YFSETQ. This CDR3 is built from 16 residues. Trimming shortened V by 1 base and J by 4 bases, and 17 bases separated the two germline ends. CDR3 sequence: CASSLNDPGGGETQYF. DNA for the CDR3: TGCGCCAGCAGCTTGAATGATCCCGGGGGAGGAGAGACCCAGTACTTC.

The rearrangement links TRBV6-2 or TRBV6-3 to TRBJ2-3; 7 bases are shared with TRBD1. Germline V gene lookup returns CDR1 MNHEY and CDR2 SVGEGT. Trimming took 5 bases from V and 2 from J; bases not matched to a gene: 13. There are 17 residues in the CDR3. CDR3 in DNA: TGTGCCAGCAGTCTAAGCCTGGGACAGATTAACACAGATACGCAGTATTTT. Amino acids: CASSLSLGQINTDTQYF.

The CDR3 here is CSAVGRGPIYNEQFF. The CDR3 DNA reads TGCAGTGCTGTAGGTCGGGGGCCGATCTACAATGAGCAGTTCTTC. The chain uses TRBV20-1 and TRBJ2-1; D may correspond to TRBD1 or TRBD2 (6 bases each). V lost 5 bases and J lost 3, with 17 bases in between. The CDR3 consists of 15 residues. In germline, CDR1 is DFQATT, CDR2 SNEGSKA (reference sequence).

This clonotype was counted at least ten times. For the CDR3, the DNA is TGCGCCAGCAGCCAAGTCATTTTAGGGCAGGGCACAGATACGCAGTATTTT. This gives the protein CASSQVILGQGTDTQYF. The chain has TRBV4-1 and TRBJ2-3; D remains ambiguous. The V end was cut by 1 base, the J end by 1 base, with 15 bases between. The CDR3 totals 17 residues. Germline-derived CDR1 and CDR2 are MGHRA and YSYEKL.

A few counts support this clonotype. The chain is built from TRBV12-3 or TRBV12-4 and TRBJ1-4, with D tentatively TRBD1 (5 bases). The CDR3 sequence is 14 residues long. Trimming left V 6 bases short and J 8 bases short, with 16 bases between. CDR3 nucleotide sequence: TGTGCCAGCAGCTCTACAGCGGGGGTCGAAAAACTGTTTTTT. Protein: CASSSTAGVEKLFF.

The V call is TRBV6-5, the J call TRBJ1-3, with D uncertain. Germline values: CDR1 MNHEY, CDR2 SVGAGI. The V end was cut by 2 bases, the J end by 3 bases, with 11 bases between. The CDR3 sequence is 15 residues long. The CDR3 DNA is TGTGCCAGCAGTTACGATCTAGGGAATGGAAACACCATATATTTT. This encodes CASSYDLGNGNTIYF.

This clonotype was recorded many times. V is TRBV28 and J is TRBJ2-5, with 7 bases aligning to TRBD1. This CDR3 comprises 15 residues. Germline values: CDR1 MDHEN, CDR2 SYDVKM. The trim removed 2 bases at V and 4 bases at J, leaving 7 bases unmatched. The CDR3 region has the DNA TGTGCCAGCAGTTTAGTACAGGGGATGCGAGAGACCCAGTACTTC. As protein: CASSLVQGMRETQYF. Drawing the rest from reference TRBV28 and TRBJ2-5, the complete variable domain is DVKVTQSSRYLVKRTGEKVFLECVQDMDHENMFWYRQDPGLGLRLIYFSYDVKMKEKGDIPEGYSVSREKKERFSLILESASTNQTSMYLCASSLVQGMRETQYFGPGTRLLVL.

In this sample, this clonotype turned up many times. The chain couples TRBV5-1 to TRBJ2-5; D unresolved. CDR3 length: 12 residues. The germline V and J ends were trimmed by 3 bases and 7 bases, with 10 bases remaining between them. The V gene's germline CDR1 is SGHRS and CDR2 YFSETQ. The CDR3 spells CASSSPSTTQYF. CDR3 nucleotide sequence: TGCGCCAGCAGCTCACCATCCACGACCCAGTACTTC.

This clonotype was detected ten times or more. The chain employs TRBV14 and TRBJ2-7; D gene ambiguous. The CDR3 covers 16 residues. CDR1 is SGHDN, CDR2 FVKESK, per germline. V was trimmed by 4 bases and J by 2 bases, leaving 18 bases between them. The CDR3 sequence is CASSPKWFQAPYEQYF. As DNA, the CDR3 is TGTGCCAGCAGCCCCAAGTGGTTTCAGGCCCCCTACGAGCAGTACTTC.

The chain couples TRBV4-3 to TRBJ1-1; tentative D call: TRBD1 (5 bases). The CDR3 sequence is 15 residues long. V lost 4 bases to trimming and J lost 0 bases, with 12 bases between them. CDR1 and CDR2 (germline): LGHNA, YSLEER. This CDR3 is CASSPTWDLNTEAFF. For the CDR3, the DNA is TGCGCCAGCAGCCCGACGTGGGACCTGAACACTGAAGCTTTCTTT.

In this sample, this clonotype turned up once. The chain is built from TRBV4-3 and TRBJ1-1, with D possibly TRBD1 on 5 matching bases. The length of the CDR3 is 15 residues. The germline V and J ends were trimmed by 6 bases and 1 base, with 15 bases remaining between them. Germline-derived CDR1 and CDR2 are LGHNA and YSLEER. CDR3 sequence (DNA): TGCGCCAGCAGACTGCGGGGGATACCGAACACTGAAGCTTTCTTT. This codes for CASRLRGIPNTEAFF.